This T cell receptor beta chain originates from a study of T cell responses to AZD1222 COVID-19 vaccine. Findings and limits, study-wide: White British ancestry dominated among donors, who included more females, and clonal diversity was possibly underestimated. Regions 160-218 and 743-854 dominated among vaccine-associated CD4 TCRs spanning spike.

Concerning this clone itself: Its specificity is not known.

Sequenced by immunoSEQ multiplex PCR; TCRdb stores in-frame clones only, minus some. This repertoire shows some 130,000 clones, about 94% found once; its top ten account for about 0.91%. This CDR3 spans 14 amino acids. This specimen was peripheral blood, taken on day 0 of AZD1222 vaccination. The clonotype comes from an adult in good health. This chain links TRBV21-1 with TRBJ2-4; the table's D call TRBD1 went unverified against the DNA. TRBV21-1 represents a pseudogene. In DNA, the CDR3 is TGTGCCAGCAGCAAACAGGGTCGGGAAAACATTCAGTACTTC. This gives the protein CASSKQGRENIQYF.